The 20 T cell receptor beta chains below were found in one sample sequenced in a study of T cell responses to AZD1222 COVID-19 vaccine. This table comes from immunoSEQ multiplex PCR, and its TCRdb copy is limited to in-frame clones, with some not included. Of more than 95,000 clones listed, nearly 95% are singletons. The sample was peripheral blood, taken on day 0 of AZD1222 vaccination. The receptor set was obtained from an adult in good health.

The chain couples TRBV6-5 to TRBJ2-5; D is undetermined. The CDR3 is made up of 13 amino acids. Germline V gene sequence: CDR1 MNHEY, CDR2 SVGAGI. Trimming shortened V by 0 bases and J by 5 bases, and 7 bases separated the two germline ends. For the CDR3, the DNA is TGTGCCAGCAGTTACTCGAACGCTGAGACCCAGTACTTC. It translates to CASSYSNAETQYF.

This chain connects TRBV28 to TRBJ2-7, with 10 positions matching TRBD2. CDR1 and CDR2 (germline): MDHEN, SYDVKM. The CDR3 consists of 14 residues. Trimming removed 6 bases from V and 1 base from J; junction bases left unmatched: 3. Here the CDR3 reads CASSRLAGSYEQYF. CDR3 DNA sequence: TGTGCCAGCAGCCGACTAGCGGGTTCCTACGAGCAGTACTTC.

The chain uses TRBV5-5 and TRBJ2-7; the D gene is possibly TRBD2 (5 bases). Germline V CDR1 and CDR2: SGHKS, YYEKEE (reference sequence). The CDR3 spans 14 residues. V shed 0 bases and J shed 0 bases, with 7 bases lying between them. The CDR3 protein is CASSLGGYSYEQYF. Here the CDR3 DNA reads TGTGCCAGCAGCTTGGGCGGGTACTCCTACGAGCAGTACTTC.

The chain couples TRBV18 to TRBJ2-1, with 7 positions matching TRBD2. Germline CDR1 is KGHSH and CDR2 is LQKENI. V shed 2 bases, J shed 3 bases, and the junction held 10 bases outside the gene matches. The CDR3 consists of 17 residues. CDR3 nucleotides: TGTGCCAGCTCACCAGGGGGTAGCGGGCCTTACTACAATGAGCAGTTCTTC. Its protein is CASSPGGSGPYYNEQFF.

The chain is built from TRBV18 and TRBJ2-7; D might be TRBD1 (5 bases). Germline V CDR1 and CDR2: KGHSH, LQKENI. The CDR3 is 14 residues long. Trimming stripped 4 bases from V and 6 bases from J, with 16 bases between. The CDR3 loop is CASSQHPQGSEQYF. The CDR3 DNA sequence: TGTGCCAGCTCACAACACCCTCAGGGAAGCGAGCAGTACTTC.

V usage is TRBV7-8 and J usage is TRBJ1-3; perhaps TRBD1 as D (5 bases). The CDR3 extends over 17 amino acids. The germline V gene has CDR1 SGHVS and CDR2 FQNEAQ. Trimming left V 3 bases short and J 2 bases short, with 17 bases between. CDR3: CASSFGGWVGTGNTIYF. The CDR3 DNA reads as TGTGCCAGCAGCTTTGGGGGTTGGGTCGGGACTGGAAACACCATATATTTT.

The chain joins TRBV5-1 to TRBJ1-4; 10 bases agree with TRBD1. This CDR3 region has 14 residues. Germline V CDR1 and CDR2: SGHRS, YFSETQ. V trimming: 4 bases; J trimming: 8 bases; junction bases outside the gene matches: 5. The CDR3 DNA sequence: TGCGCCAGCAGCCTGGACAGGGGGGACGAAAAACTGTTTTTT. This codes for CASSLDRGDEKLFF.

The V call is TRBV5-6, the J call TRBJ2-7, with TRBD1 matching over 8 bases. Per germline, CDR1 SGHDT and CDR2 YYEEEE. With V trimmed by 4 bases and J by 2 bases, 8 bases remained unmatched. The CDR3 extends over 15 amino acids. The CDR3 reads CASSIGQGNPYEQYF. The CDR3 bases are TGTGCCAGCAGCATAGGACAGGGTAATCCCTACGAGCAGTACTTC.

J is TRBJ2-3 and V is TRBV5-8; the D gene is possibly TRBD2 (5 bases). Germline loops: CDR1 SGHTS, CDR2 YDEGEE. The CDR3 spans 14 residues. Trimming took off 0 bases at V and 4 bases at J, with 9 bases between the two ends. CDR3 nucleotides: TGTGCCAGCAGCTTGGTAGCGCTCTCAGATACGCAGTATTTT. The encoded protein is CASSLVALSDTQYF.

The V and J genes are TRBV5-1 and TRBJ1-1; no clear D. The CDR3 runs to 13 residues. V lost 5 bases and J 4 bases, leaving 12 bases between the germline ends. The germline CDR1 and CDR2 sequences are SGHRS and YFSETQ. The CDR3, as DNA: TGCGCCAGCAGACGACGACCGAGCACTGAAGCTTTCTTT. This gives the protein CASRRRPSTEAFF.

The V gene is TRBV2, the J gene TRBJ1-1; weak D call: TRBD1 (6 bases). This CDR3 is 13 amino acids long. In germline, CDR1 is SNHLY, CDR2 FYNNEI. Trimming took off 8 bases at V and 1 base at J, with 11 bases between the two ends. CDR3: CASEMTGNTEAFF. CDR3 nucleotide sequence: TGTGCCAGCGAAATGACAGGGAACACTGAAGCTTTCTTT. Using reference TRBV2 and TRBJ1-1 for the parts outside the CDR3, the full variable domain is EPEVTQTPSHQVTQMGQEVILRCVPISNHLYFYWYRQILGQKVEFLVSFYNNEISEKSEIFDDQFSVERPDGSNFTLKIRSTKLEDSAMYFCASEMTGNTEAFFGQGTRLTVV.

The chain links TRBV9 to TRBJ2-3; 7 nucleotides align to TRBD2. This CDR3 comprises 15 residues. V lost 3 bases to trimming and J lost 0 bases; unmatched junction nucleotides: 4. Germline values: CDR1 SGDLS, CDR2 YYNGEE. The DNA of the CDR3 is TGTGCCAGCAGCGACAGCGGGATAAGCACAGATACGCAGTATTTT. This sequence encodes CASSDSGISTDTQYF.

The J gene is TRBJ2-1, the V gene TRBV11-1, with D uncertain. Trimming shortened V by 4 bases and J by 0 bases, and 10 bases separated the two germline ends. The CDR3 loop spans 15 amino acids. Germline CDR1 and CDR2: SGHAT and FQDESV (reference sequence). CDR3 bases: TGTGCCAGCAGCTACCAGGTGGGCTCCTACAATGAGCAGTTCTTC. Its translation is CASSYQVGSYNEQFF.

The sample holds one count of this clone. V is TRBV18 and J is TRBJ2-1, with 10 bases identical to TRBD2. CDR1 is KGHSH, CDR2 LQKENI, per germline. J gave up 7 bases and V 2 bases, and 8 bases lay outside the gene matches. CDR3 size: 16 residues. The CDR3 nucleotides are TGTGCCAGCTCACCAGTACTAGCGGGACCCCTTAATGAGCAGTTCTTC. Protein product: CASSPVLAGPLNEQFF.

The rearrangement links TRBV11-2 to TRBJ1-6; tentatively, D is TRBD1 (6 bases). The germline CDR1 and CDR2 sequences are SGHAT and FQNNGV. This CDR3 has 15 residues. V was trimmed by 6 bases and J by 5 bases, leaving 14 bases between them. CDR3 protein: CASSVGGQNNSPLHF. CDR3 DNA sequence: TGTGCCAGCAGTGTAGGGGGGCAGAATAATTCACCCCTCCACTTT.

The chain carries TRBV27 and TRBJ2-3; 7 nucleotides match TRBD2. This CDR3 contains 16 residues. CDR1 is MNHEY and CDR2 is SMNVEV in the germline V gene (reference sequence). The ends lost 2 bases at V and 4 bases at J; junction bases unmatched: 9. The CDR3 nucleotides are TGTGCCAGCAGTTTACGGGCGGGAGAGGGCGCAGATACGCAGTATTTT. Amino acids: CASSLRAGEGADTQYF.

The gene calls are TRBV3-1 (or the pseudogene TRBV3-2) and TRBJ1-2; perhaps TRBD1 as D (5 bases). Germline CDR1 is LGHDT and CDR2 is YNNKEL (reference sequence). V was clipped by 0 bases and J by 5 bases, with 10 bases between them. The CDR3 extends over 14 amino acids. The CDR3 DNA reads TGTGCCAGCAGCCAAGATATCGGGGGTTATGGCTACACCTTC. It yields the protein CASSQDIGGYGYTF.

The chain couples TRBV2 to TRBJ2-1; D may be TRBD2 (6 bases). The CDR3 has 15 residues. Germline V gene data show CDR1 as SNHLY and CDR2 as FYNNEI. Between the trimmed V and J ends, which lost 2 bases and 4 bases, there was a span of 12 bases. CDR3 in DNA: TGTGCCAGCAGTGAATTGGTAGCGGAATACAATGAGCAGTTCTTC. Residues: CASSELVAEYNEQFF.

The chain employs TRBV7-9 and TRBJ2-2; a possible D gene is TRBD2 (5 bases). The CDR3 totals 13 residues. Germline-derived CDR1 and CDR2 are SEHNR and FQNEAQ (reference sequence). Trimming removed 8 bases from V and 7 bases from J, with 14 bases in between. In DNA form, the CDR3 reads TGTGCCAGCCGGACTCCCGAGGGCGGGGAGCTGTTTTTT. This gives the protein CASRTPEGGELFF.

The gene calls are TRBV11-1 and TRBJ2-3; D is ambiguous. The CDR3 length is 11 residues. Germline assignment: CDR1 SGHAT and CDR2 FQDESV (reference sequence). V lost 7 bases and J 4 bases, leaving 6 bases between the germline ends. CDR3 sequence (DNA): TGTGCCAGCACCACCGCAGATACGCAGTATTTT. Translation gives CASTTADTQYF.